This TCR beta chain was captured by sequencing in a study of brain T cells in children with intractable seizures. The study, taken as a whole, reports: Pre-surgery blood may have been undersampled, hiding some clones. HCMV serostatus was not known, and viral specificity came from CDR3 similarity only.

The J segment lost 1 base and the V segment lost 5 bases, leaving 4 bases of the junction unmatched. The germline V gene encodes CDR1 SGHAT and CDR2 FQNNGV. CDR3 length: 16 amino acids. TCRdb keeps only in-frame clones here, not all; method: immunoSEQ multiplex PCR. The table includes approximately 60,000 clones, roughly 95% detected once. A note on this clone: Its specificity is unknown.

The sequenced cases were selected for having the highest brain T cell transcript signatures. Before surgery, patients took at least one anti-epileptic drug. Sequencing was performed on peripheral blood, taken at surgery. The chain couples TRBV11-2 to TRBJ2-7; 14 bases align to TRBD2. The sequence was collected from a boy under two years old with focal cortical dysplasia and intractable seizures. CDR3: CASSPGLAGGSYEQYF. The CDR3 DNA follows: TGTGCCAGCAGCCCTGGACTAGCGGGGGGTTCCTACGAGCAGTACTTC.